This T cell receptor beta chain was observed in a study of blood T cell repertoires in COVID-19. The protocol was immunoSEQ multiplex PCR, while the TCRdb copy is restricted to in-frame clones and leaves out a portion. The data show 250,000 to 300,000 clones, 86% seen once. The V gene's germline CDR1 is SGHTS and CDR2 YDEGEE. The CDR3 sequence is 15 residues long. Trimming took 2 bases from V and 3 from J, leaving 12 bases between them. The sequence was obtained from a young man with active or convalescent COVID-19. The sequenced sample was peripheral blood. The rearrangement uses TRBV5-8 and TRBJ1-5, with D maybe TRBD1 (6 bases). The CDR3 DNA sequence: TGTGCCAGCAGCTTATGGGGGGGCACCAATCAGCCCCAGCATTTT. It translates to CASSLWGGTNQPQHF.